This T cell receptor (beta chain) was captured in a study of T cell responses to AZD1222 COVID-19 vaccine. Assay: immunoSEQ multiplex PCR; the TCRdb copy retains only in-frame clones and omits some. The table lists 100,000 to 150,000 clones, 88% of them singletons. Trimming removed 11 bases at V and 1 base at J, with 8 bases between. This CDR3 has 11 residues. Per germline, CDR1 ENHRY and CDR2 SYGVKD. This receptor was obtained from an adult in good health. The material sequenced was peripheral blood, taken on day 0 of AZD1222 vaccination. J is TRBJ1-1 and V is TRBV10-3, with D possibly matching TRBD1 (5 bases). The CDR3 region has the DNA TGTGCCGCGGGGCCGAACACTGAAGCTTTCTTT. Translation: CAAGPNTEAFF.